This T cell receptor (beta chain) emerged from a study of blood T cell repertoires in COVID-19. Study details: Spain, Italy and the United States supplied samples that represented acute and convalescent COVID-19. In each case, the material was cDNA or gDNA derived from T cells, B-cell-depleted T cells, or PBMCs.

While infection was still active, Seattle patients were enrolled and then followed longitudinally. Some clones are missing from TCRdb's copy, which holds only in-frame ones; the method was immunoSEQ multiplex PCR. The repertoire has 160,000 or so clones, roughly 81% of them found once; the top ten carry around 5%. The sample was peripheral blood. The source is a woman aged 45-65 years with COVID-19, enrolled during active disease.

The DNA of the CDR3 is TGTGCCAGCAGCTTCAATGGGGGGGCCCCAGATACGCAGTATTTT. It is translated as CASSFNGGAPDTQYF. This chain joins TRBV7-3 and TRBJ2-3; tentative D call: TRBD2 (7 bases). The germline CDR1 and CDR2 sequences are SGHTA and FQGTGA. V was pared by 3 bases and J by 4 bases, with 14 bases between. The length of the CDR3 is 15 residues.